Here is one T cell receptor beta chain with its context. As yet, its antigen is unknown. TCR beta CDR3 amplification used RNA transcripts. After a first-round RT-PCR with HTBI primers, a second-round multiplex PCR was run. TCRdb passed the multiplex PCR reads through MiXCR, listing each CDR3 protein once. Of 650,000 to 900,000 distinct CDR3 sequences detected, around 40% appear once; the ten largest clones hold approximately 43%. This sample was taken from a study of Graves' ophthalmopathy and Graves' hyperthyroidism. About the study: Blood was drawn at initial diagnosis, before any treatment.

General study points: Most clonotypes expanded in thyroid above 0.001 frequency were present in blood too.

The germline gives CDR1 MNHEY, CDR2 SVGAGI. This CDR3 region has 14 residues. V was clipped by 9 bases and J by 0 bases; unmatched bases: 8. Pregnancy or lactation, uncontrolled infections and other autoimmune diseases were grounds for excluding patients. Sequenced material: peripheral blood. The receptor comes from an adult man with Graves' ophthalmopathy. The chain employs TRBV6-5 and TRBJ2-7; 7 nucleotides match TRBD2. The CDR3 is CASRSREVSYEQYF. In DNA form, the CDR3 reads TGTGCCAGTCGATCCCGGGAGGTCTCCTACGAGCAGTACTTC.